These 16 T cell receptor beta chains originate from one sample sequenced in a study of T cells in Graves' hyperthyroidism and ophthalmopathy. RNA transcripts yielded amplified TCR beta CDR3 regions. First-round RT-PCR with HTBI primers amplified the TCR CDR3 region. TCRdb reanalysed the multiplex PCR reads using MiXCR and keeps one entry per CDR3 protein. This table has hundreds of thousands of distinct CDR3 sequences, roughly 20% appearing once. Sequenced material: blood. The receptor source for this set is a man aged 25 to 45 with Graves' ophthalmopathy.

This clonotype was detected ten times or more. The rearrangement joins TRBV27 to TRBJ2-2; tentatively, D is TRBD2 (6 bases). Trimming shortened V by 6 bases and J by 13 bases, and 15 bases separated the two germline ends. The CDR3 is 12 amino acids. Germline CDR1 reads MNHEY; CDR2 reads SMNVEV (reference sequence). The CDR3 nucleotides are TGTGCCAGCAGCACTGGAGGGACCTCGCTGTTTTTT. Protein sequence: CASSTGGTSLFF.

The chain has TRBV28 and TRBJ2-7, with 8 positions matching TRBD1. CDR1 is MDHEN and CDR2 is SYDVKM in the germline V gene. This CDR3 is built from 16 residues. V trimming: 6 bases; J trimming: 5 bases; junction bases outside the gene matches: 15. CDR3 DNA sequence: TGTGCCAGCAGCTCAGAAGGACAGGGTTGGTTTGACGAGCAGTACTTC. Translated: CASSSEGQGWFDEQYF.

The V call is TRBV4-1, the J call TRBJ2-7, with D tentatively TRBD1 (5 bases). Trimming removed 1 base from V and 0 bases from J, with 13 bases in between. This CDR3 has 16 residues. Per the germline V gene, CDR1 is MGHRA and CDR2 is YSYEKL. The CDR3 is CASSQGQGPISYEQYF. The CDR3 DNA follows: TGCGCCAGCAGCCAAGGGCAGGGCCCTATCTCCTACGAGCAGTACTTC.

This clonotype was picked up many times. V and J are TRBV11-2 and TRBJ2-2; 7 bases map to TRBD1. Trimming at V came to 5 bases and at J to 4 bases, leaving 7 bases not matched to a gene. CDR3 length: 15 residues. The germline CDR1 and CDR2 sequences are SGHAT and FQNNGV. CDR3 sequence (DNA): TGTGCCAGCAGCCAAGGGGACAGATTCACCGGGGAGCTGTTTTTT. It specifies CASSQGDRFTGELFF. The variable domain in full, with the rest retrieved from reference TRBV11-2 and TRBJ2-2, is EAGVAQSPRYKIIEKRQSVAFWCNPISGHATLYWYQQILGQGPKLLIQFQNNGVVDDSQLPKDRFSAERLKGVDSTLKIQPAKLEDSAVYLCASSQGDRFTGELFFGEGSRLTVL.

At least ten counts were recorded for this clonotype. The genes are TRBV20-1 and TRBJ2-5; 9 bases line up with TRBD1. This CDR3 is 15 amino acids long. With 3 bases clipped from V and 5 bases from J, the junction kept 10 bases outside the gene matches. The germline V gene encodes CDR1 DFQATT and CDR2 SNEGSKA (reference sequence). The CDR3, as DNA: TGCAGTGCTAGGGCCGGGACAGGGCTGACGGAGACCCAGTACTTC. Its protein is CSARAGTGLTETQYF.

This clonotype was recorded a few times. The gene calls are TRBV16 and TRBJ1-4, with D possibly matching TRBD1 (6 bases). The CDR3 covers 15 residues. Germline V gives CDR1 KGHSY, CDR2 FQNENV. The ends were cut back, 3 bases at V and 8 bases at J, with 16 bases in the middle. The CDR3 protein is CASSQWKQGREKLFF. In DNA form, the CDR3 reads TGTGCCAGCAGCCAGTGGAAACAGGGACGCGAAAAACTGTTTTTT.

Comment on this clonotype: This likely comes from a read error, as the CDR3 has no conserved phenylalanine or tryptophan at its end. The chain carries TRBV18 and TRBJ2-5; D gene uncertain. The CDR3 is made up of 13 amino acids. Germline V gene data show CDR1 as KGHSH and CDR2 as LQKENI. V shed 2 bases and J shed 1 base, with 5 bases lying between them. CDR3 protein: CASSPGSQETQYL. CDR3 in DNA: TGTGCCAGCTCACCAGGCAGCCAAGAGACCCAGTACCTC.

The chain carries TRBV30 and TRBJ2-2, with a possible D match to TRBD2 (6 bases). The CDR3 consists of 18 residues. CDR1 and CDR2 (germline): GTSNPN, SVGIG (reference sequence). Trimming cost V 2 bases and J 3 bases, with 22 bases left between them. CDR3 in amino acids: CAWSSWAESWGDTGELFF. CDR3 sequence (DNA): TGTGCCTGGAGTTCTTGGGCGGAGTCATGGGGGGACACCGGGGAGCTGTTTTTT.

The CDR3 bases are TGCAGCGTTTCTCTCACCGGGAGGGTTCTCGGGGAGCAGTACTTC. Protein: CSVSLTGRVLGEQYF. V and J are TRBV29-1 and TRBJ2-7; TRBD2 agrees at 8 bases. The CDR3 consists of 15 residues. Trimming removed 5 bases from V and 7 bases from J; junction bases left unmatched: 16. The germline CDR1 and CDR2 sequences are SQVTM and ANQGSEA.

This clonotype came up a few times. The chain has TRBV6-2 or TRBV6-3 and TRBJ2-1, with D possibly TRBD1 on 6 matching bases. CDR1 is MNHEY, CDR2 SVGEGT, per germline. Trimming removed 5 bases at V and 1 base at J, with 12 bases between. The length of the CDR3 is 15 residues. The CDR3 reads CASSPDRRSYNEQFF. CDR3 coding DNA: TGTGCCAGCAGTCCCGACAGGAGATCCTACAATGAGCAGTTCTTC.

CDR3 sequence (DNA): TGTGCCAGCTCCCAGCCCACAGATACGCAGTATTTT. This sequence encodes CASSQPTDTQYF. The chain carries TRBV18 and TRBJ2-3; no reliable D call. The germline V and J ends were trimmed by 6 bases and 2 bases, with 6 bases remaining between them. The CDR3 spans 12 residues. The V gene's germline CDR1 is KGHSH and CDR2 LQKENI. Based on the CDR3 plus reference TRBV18 and TRBJ2-3, the full variable domain is NAGVMQNPRHLVRRRGQEARLRCSPMKGHSHVYWYRQLPEEGLKFMVYLQKENIIDESGMPKERFSAEFPKEGPSILRIQQVVRGDSAAYFCASSQPTDTQYFGPGTRLTVL.

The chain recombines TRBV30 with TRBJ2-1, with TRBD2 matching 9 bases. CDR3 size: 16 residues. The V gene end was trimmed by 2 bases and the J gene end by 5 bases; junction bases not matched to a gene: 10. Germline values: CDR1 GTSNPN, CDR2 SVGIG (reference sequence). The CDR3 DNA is TGTGCCTGGAGTACCCTAACTACTAGCGGGCACAATGAGCAGTTCTTC. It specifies CAWSTLTTSGHNEQFF.

Written as DNA, the CDR3 is TGCAGTGCTAGAACTACGTCGGACAGGGAATGGTCCTACGAGCAGTACTTC. As protein: CSARTTSDREWSYEQYF. This chain links TRBV20-1 with TRBJ2-7; 8 bases line up with TRBD1. The germline gives CDR1 DFQATT, CDR2 SNEGSKA (reference sequence). The V and J ends lost 2 bases and 1 base, in that order; junction bases with no gene match: 13. This CDR3 region has 17 residues.

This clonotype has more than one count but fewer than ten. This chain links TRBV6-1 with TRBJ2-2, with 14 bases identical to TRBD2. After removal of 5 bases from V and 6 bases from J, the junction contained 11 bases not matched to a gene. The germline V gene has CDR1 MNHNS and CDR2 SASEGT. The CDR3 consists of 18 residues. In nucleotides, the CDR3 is TGTGCCAGCAGTAAGACGGGACTAGCGGGAGATTGGTCCGGGGAGCTGTTTTTT. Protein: CASSKTGLAGDWSGELFF.

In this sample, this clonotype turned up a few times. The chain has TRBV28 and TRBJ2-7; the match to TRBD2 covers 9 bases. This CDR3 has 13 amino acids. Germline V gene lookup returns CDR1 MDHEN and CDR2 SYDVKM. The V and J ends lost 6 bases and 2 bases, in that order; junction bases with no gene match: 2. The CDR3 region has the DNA TGTGCCAGCAGCGGGACTAGCCCCTACGAGCAGTACTTC. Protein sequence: CASSGTSPYEQYF.

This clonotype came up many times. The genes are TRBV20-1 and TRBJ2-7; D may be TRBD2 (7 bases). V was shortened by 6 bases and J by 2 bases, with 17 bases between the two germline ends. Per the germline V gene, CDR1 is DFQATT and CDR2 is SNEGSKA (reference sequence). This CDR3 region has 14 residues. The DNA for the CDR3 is TGCAGTGCCGTTGGGGGGGGGCCCACCTACGAGCAGTACTTC. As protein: CSAVGGGPTYEQYF.